The 32 T cell receptor beta chains given below trace back to one sample, sequenced in a study of cytomegalovirus exposure and HLA in healthy donors. The PCR used 60 Vbeta and 13 Jbeta primers. The data were produced by immunoSEQ multiplex PCR, yet TCRdb's version contains in-frame clones alone and is incomplete. The data hold roughly 140,000 clones, with more than 75% observed a single time. Sequencing input: PBMCs. The receptor source for this set is a human donor in good health.

In regard to this clone: At one end, the junction sequence differs from germline, possibly due to a read error. V and J are TRBV5-6 and TRBJ1-2; 7 bases are shared with TRBD1. Germline V gene sequence: CDR1 SGHDT, CDR2 YYEEEE. This CDR3 comprises 12 residues. CDR3 region: CASSLRGRARPF. DNA for the CDR3: TGTGCCAGCAGCTTGAGGGGGCGGGCGCGGCCCTTC.

The chain couples TRBV9 to TRBJ2-1, with 9 bases lining up with TRBD2. V was pared by 0 bases and J by 8 bases, with 6 bases of the junction left unmatched. Germline CDR1 reads SGDLS; CDR2 reads YYNGEE. The CDR3 covers 15 residues. CDR3 sequence: CASSVVSGSPHEQFF. CDR3 bases: TGTGCCAGCAGCGTAGTTAGCGGGAGTCCTCATGAGCAGTTCTTC. Based on the CDR3 plus reference TRBV9 and TRBJ2-1, the full variable domain is DSGVTQTPKHLITATGQRVTLRCSPRSGDLSVYWYQQSLDQGLQFLIQYYNGEERAKGNILERFSAQQFPDLHSELNLSSLELGDSALYFCASSVVSGSPHEQFFGPGTRLTVL.

This chain connects TRBV15 to TRBJ1-2; 7 positions agree with TRBD1. The CDR3 consists of 15 residues. Germline V gene lookup returns CDR1 LNHNV and CDR2 YYDKDF (reference sequence). Losses at the gene ends were 3 bases for V and 8 bases for J; bases not matched to a gene: 12. DNA for the CDR3: TGTGCCACCAGCAGGCCTGACAGGGACGTGGGAGGCTACACCTTC. As protein: CATSRPDRDVGGYTF. The variable domain in full, completed from reference TRBV15 and TRBJ1-2, reads DAMVIQNPRYQVTQFGKPVTLSCSQTLNHNVMYWYQQKSSQAPKLLFHYYDKDFNNEADTPDNFQSRRPNTSFCFLDIRSPGLGDTAMYLCATSRPDRDVGGYTFGSGTRLTVV.

This clone was counted once. The genes are TRBV5-1 and TRBJ2-3, with D tentatively TRBD1 (6 bases). CDR3 length equals 16 residues. Germline V gene sequence: CDR1 SGHRS, CDR2 YFSETQ. V was shortened by 0 bases and J by 2 bases, with 13 bases between the two germline ends. This CDR3 is CASSLGQGRLTDTQYF. In DNA form, the CDR3 reads TGCGCCAGCAGCTTGGGGCAGGGGCGGCTCACAGATACGCAGTATTTT.

The chain has TRBV2 and TRBJ1-6; TRBD1 matches 7 bases. CDR1 is SNHLY, CDR2 FYNNEI, per germline. V shed 2 bases, J shed 6 bases, and the junction held 7 bases outside the gene matches. This CDR3 spans 16 amino acids. CDR3 protein: CASSESGGIFNSPLHF. The CDR3 DNA is TGTGCCAGCAGTGAATCAGGGGGAATTTTTAATTCACCCCTCCACTTT.

The V and J genes are TRBV2 and TRBJ1-4; D is undetermined. Germline CDR1 reads SNHLY; CDR2 reads FYNNEI. CDR3 length: 15 residues. V was clipped by 3 bases and J by 8 bases, with 16 bases between them. The chain's CDR3 is CASSDEATPGEKLFF. CDR3 nucleotide sequence: TGTGCCAGCAGTGATGAGGCAACTCCCGGCGAAAAACTGTTTTTT.

This clone came up once. The CDR3 bases are TGTGCCAGTAGTATAGACCCCCTAGCGGGGGGCCGATCCTACGAGCAGTACTTC. Amino acids: CASSIDPLAGGRSYEQYF. The V and J genes are TRBV19 and TRBJ2-7; 11 bases fit TRBD2. The V gene end was trimmed by 0 bases and the J gene end by 1 base; junction bases not matched to a gene: 8. CDR3 length: 18 amino acids. Germline assignment: CDR1 LNHDA and CDR2 SQIVND (reference sequence).

The V call is TRBV7-9, the J call TRBJ2-7; TRBD1 matches 9 bases. The J segment lost 3 bases and the V segment lost 4 bases, leaving 7 bases of the junction unmatched. Germline V gene sequence: CDR1 SEHNR, CDR2 FQNEAQ (reference sequence). CDR3 size: 15 residues. The CDR3 protein is CASSSLVGQGYEQYF. CDR3 in DNA: TGTGCCAGCAGCTCACTAGTGGGACAGGGCTACGAGCAGTACTTC.

The chain recombines TRBV29-1 with TRBJ2-1, with a possible D match to TRBD1 (6 bases). Deletions cut 3 bases from V and 4 bases from J, with 16 bases between. CDR1 is SQVTM, CDR2 ANQGSEA, per germline. The CDR3 runs 15 residues. CDR3 sequence: CSVDKLGGAYNEQFF. The DNA for the CDR3 is TGCAGCGTTGACAAACTAGGGGGAGCATACAATGAGCAGTTCTTC.

This chain uses TRBV28 with TRBJ2-7, with a tentative D call TRBD1 (6 bases). Per the germline V gene, CDR1 is MDHEN and CDR2 is SYDVKM. V lost 4 bases to trimming and J lost 2 bases, with 15 bases between them. The CDR3 is 15 residues long. The CDR3 nucleotides read TGTGCCAGCAGTTCACAGGGTAACCTTGCCTACGAGCAGTACTTC. It specifies CASSSQGNLAYEQYF.

The J gene is TRBJ2-1, the V gene TRBV7-9; 7 positions agree with TRBD1. Unmatched junction bases numbered 6, after V lost 1 base and J lost 6 bases. The V gene's germline CDR1 is SEHNR and CDR2 FQNEAQ (reference sequence). This CDR3 is 15 amino acids long. Here the CDR3 reads CASSLEGGAINEQFF. CDR3 coding DNA: TGTGCCAGCAGCTTAGAAGGGGGCGCAATCAATGAGCAGTTCTTC.

For the CDR3, the DNA is TGTGCCTGGAGTGCCCCAAATCAGCCCCAGCATTTT. Translated, it gives CAWSAPNQPQHF. The chain uses TRBV30 and TRBJ1-5; D gene uncertain. The CDR3 spans 12 residues. Deletions cut 1 base from V and 4 bases from J, with 5 bases between. In germline, CDR1 is GTSNPN, CDR2 SVGIG (reference sequence). The full variable domain, with the rest looked up from reference TRBV30 and TRBJ1-5, is SQTIHQWPATLVQPVGSPLSLECTVEGTSNPNLYWYRQAAGRGLQLLFYSVGIGQISSEVPQNLSASRPQDRQFILSSKKLLLSDSGFYLCAWSAPNQPQHFGDGTRLSIL.

Comment on this clone: At one end the junction does not follow the germline gene, possibly because of a read error. This chain links TRBV4-1 with TRBJ2-7; the match to TRBD2 covers 10 bases. Looked up from germline, CDR1 is MGHRA and CDR2 is YSYEKL. This CDR3 spans 15 amino acids. The CDR3 is CAGSQVLAGSHEQYF. CDR3 sequence (DNA): TGCGCCGGCAGCCAAGTACTAGCGGGGTCCCACGAGCAGTACTTC.

This chain joins TRBV5-1 and TRBJ2-3; 16 bases match TRBD2. In germline, CDR1 is SGHRS, CDR2 YFSETQ. V was clipped by 3 bases and J by 6 bases; unmatched bases: 4. This CDR3 is 16 amino acids long. The CDR3 DNA follows: TGCGCCAGCAGCTCGGGACTAGCGGGAGGGCAGGATACGCAGTATTTT. It yields the protein CASSSGLAGGQDTQYF.

The genes are TRBV19 and TRBJ1-5; TRBD1 is a possible D gene (5 bases). CDR3 length: 15 amino acids. The V gene lost 9 bases and the J gene lost 3 bases, with 18 bases spanning the gap. Germline CDR1 is LNHDA and CDR2 is SQIVND (reference sequence). The CDR3 region is CASQYWGGNNQPQHF. CDR3 bases: TGTGCCAGCCAATATTGGGGCGGAAACAATCAGCCCCAGCATTTT. The variable domain in full, completed from reference TRBV19 and TRBJ1-5, reads DGGITQSPKYLFRKEGQNVTLSCEQNLNHDAMYWYRQDPGQGLRLIYYSQIVNDFQKGDIAEGYSVSREKKESFPLTVTSAQKNPTAFYLCASQYWGGNNQPQHFGDGTRLSIL.

CDR3 protein: CASSLDGGGFVEQYF. CDR3 coding DNA: TGTGCCAGCAGCTTAGATGGCGGGGGTTTTGTGGAGCAGTACTTC. The chain combines TRBV7-8 with TRBJ2-7; TRBD2 matches at 7 bases. CDR1 SGHVS and CDR2 FQNEAQ come from the germline V gene. Trimming at V came to 1 base and at J to 7 bases, leaving 10 bases not matched to a gene. This CDR3 contains 15 residues.

This clone was found a few times. This chain joins TRBV19 and TRBJ1-6, with D possibly being TRBD1 (5 bases). CDR1 and CDR2 from the germline V gene are LNHDA and SQIVND (reference sequence). The CDR3 is 15 residues long. Trimming shortened V by 3 bases and J by 6 bases, and 12 bases separated the two germline ends. Written as DNA, the CDR3 is TGTGCCAGTAGTATCAGGGTCCTAGGTAATTCACCCCTCCACTTT. The encoded protein is CASSIRVLGNSPLHF.

V and J are TRBV6-5 and TRBJ2-1, with a tentative D call TRBD2 (5 bases). The CDR3 covers 12 residues. Trimming removed 6 bases from V and 9 bases from J, with 12 bases in between. Germline V gives CDR1 MNHEY, CDR2 SVGAGI. The CDR3 protein is CASSSVGSEQFF. The CDR3 DNA reads as TGTGCCAGCAGCTCCGTGGGGAGTGAGCAGTTCTTC.

This chain links TRBV19 with TRBJ2-6, with D possibly being TRBD2 (5 bases). The CDR3 is 18 residues long. V was shortened by 1 base and J by 1 base, with 14 bases between the two germline ends. Germline V CDR1 and CDR2: LNHDA, SQIVND (reference sequence). As DNA, the CDR3 is TGTGCCAGTAGTATAGCGGGGTTAGGAGGTTCTGGGGCCAACGTCCTGACTTTC. As protein: CASSIAGLGGSGANVLTF.

This chain joins TRBV27 and TRBJ1-6, with TRBD1 matching over 7 bases. This CDR3 is 14 amino acids long. The germline gives CDR1 MNHEY, CDR2 SMNVEV (reference sequence). With V trimmed by 9 bases and J by 10 bases, 12 bases remained unmatched. Written as DNA, the CDR3 is TGTGCCAGTAAATTCCAGGGGGGTAGATCACCCCTCCACTTT. Translation gives CASKFQGGRSPLHF.

V gene TRBV5-5 combines with J gene TRBJ1-3; possible D gene TRBD1, 5 bases. In germline, CDR1 is SGHKS, CDR2 YYEKEE (reference sequence). The CDR3 spans 17 residues. V lost 0 bases and J 2 bases, leaving 15 bases between the germline ends. As DNA, the CDR3 is TGTGCCAGCAGCTTGGCCGTGGGTGGGGCCGCTGGAAACACCATATATTTT. It yields the protein CASSLAVGGAAGNTIYF.

This chain uses TRBV5-8 with TRBJ1-1; D ambiguous. This CDR3 is built from 13 residues. Germline lookup yields CDR1 SGHTS and CDR2 YDEGEE. The V gene lost 0 bases and the J gene lost 5 bases, with 8 bases spanning the gap. The CDR3 sequence: CASSLGQWTEAFF. For the CDR3, the DNA is TGTGCCAGCAGCTTGGGGCAGTGGACTGAAGCTTTCTTT.

The chain links TRBV19 to TRBJ1-1, with D possibly matching TRBD1 (5 bases). This CDR3 comprises 15 residues. Between the trimmed V and J ends, which lost 2 bases and 10 bases, there was a span of 20 bases. Per germline, CDR1 LNHDA and CDR2 SQIVND (reference sequence). In nucleotides, the CDR3 is TGTGCCAGTAGTATATTCTGGTTCGGGGGTTTAGGAGCTTTCTTT. This codes for CASSIFWFGGLGAFF.

The rearrangement joins TRBV7-9 to TRBJ2-2, with D unresolved. Germline CDR1 is SEHNR and CDR2 is FQNEAQ (reference sequence). There are 14 residues in the CDR3. V was clipped by 1 base and J by 4 bases, with 7 bases between them. This chain's CDR3 is CASSLGGGTGELFF. CDR3 bases: TGTGCCAGCAGCTTAGGAGGCGGCACCGGGGAGCTGTTTTTT.

As for this clone: Its ends do not fully match the called genes, so a read error is possible. The chain recombines TRBV19 with TRBJ1-2; tentatively, D is TRBD1 (6 bases). There are 15 residues in the CDR3. Germline V CDR1 and CDR2: LNHDA, SQIVND (reference sequence). The CDR3 DNA reads as TGTGCCAGTAGTATCTTAGGACAGCCGTACTATGGCTACCCCTTC. Its translation is CASSILGQPYYGYPF. The variable domain in full, with the rest retrieved from reference TRBV19 and TRBJ1-2, is DGGITQSPKYLFRKEGQNVTLSCEQNLNHDAMYWYRQDPGQGLRLIYYSQIVNDFQKGDIAEGYSVSREKKESFPLTVTSAQKNPTAFYLCASSILGQPYYGYPFGSGTRLTVV.

The rearrangement links TRBV30 to TRBJ1-2; TRBD1 matches 7 bases. Trimming cost V 4 bases and J 5 bases; bases outside gene matches: 7. The germline gives CDR1 GTSNPN, CDR2 SVGIG (reference sequence). The CDR3 sequence is 13 residues long. CDR3 sequence (DNA): TGTGCCTGGACCCTGACAGGGACTTATGGCTACACCTTC. Protein sequence: CAWTLTGTYGYTF.

The chain has TRBV30 and TRBJ2-6; unclear D gene. The CDR3 length is 15 residues. The V gene lost 0 bases and the J gene lost 0 bases, with 6 bases spanning the gap. Germline assignment: CDR1 GTSNPN and CDR2 SVGIG (reference sequence). The CDR3 DNA reads TGTGCCTGGAGTGTTAGGAGCTCTGGGGCCAACGTCCTGACTTTC. Residues: CAWSVRSSGANVLTF.

The CDR3 DNA reads TGTGCCAGCAGTTTAGGGACAGGGAACACCATATATTTT. It is translated as CASSLGTGNTIYF. V usage is TRBV28 and J usage is TRBJ1-3; 9 nucleotides agree with TRBD1. The CDR3 spans 13 residues. J lost 7 bases, V lost 2 bases, and 0 bases had no gene match. The germline V gene has CDR1 MDHEN and CDR2 SYDVKM.

V gene TRBV6-5 combines with J gene TRBJ2-3; TRBD2 is a possible D gene (5 bases). Germline V gene data show CDR1 as MNHEY and CDR2 as SVGAGI. The ends were cut back, 6 bases at V and 4 bases at J, with 17 bases in the middle. The CDR3 is 15 amino acids. The CDR3, as DNA: TGTGCCAGCAGCCCTTTCTCGGGGAGTGCAGATACGCAGTATTTT. As protein: CASSPFSGSADTQYF.

The genes are TRBV4-3 and TRBJ2-1; a possible D gene is TRBD1 (6 bases). This CDR3 has 16 residues. Germline V CDR1 and CDR2: LGHNA, YSLEER. The V and J ends lost 0 bases and 6 bases respectively, with 15 bases between them. CDR3 region: CASSQDHRVVVNEQFF. In DNA, the CDR3 is TGCGCCAGCAGCCAAGACCACAGGGTAGTGGTCAATGAGCAGTTCTTC.

The chain combines TRBV6-6 with TRBJ2-1, with TRBD2 identical over 9 bases. Germline V gene lookup returns CDR1 MNHNY and CDR2 SVGAGI (reference sequence). The V gene end was trimmed by 0 bases and the J gene end by 5 bases; junction bases not matched to a gene: 5. The CDR3 spans 16 residues. The CDR3 reads CASSYSKTSGHNEQFF. CDR3 sequence (DNA): TGTGCCAGCAGTTACTCGAAGACTAGCGGCCACAATGAGCAGTTCTTC.

The V call is TRBV6-5, the J call TRBJ1-1; no reliable D call. This CDR3 is 14 amino acids long. V gave up 6 bases and J gave up 3 bases, with 14 bases separating them. Looked up from germline, CDR1 is MNHEY and CDR2 is SVGAGI. CDR3 DNA sequence: TGTGCCAGCAGGAAACGCCGAGGGTACACTGAAGCTTTCTTT. It codes for CASRKRRGYTEAFF.